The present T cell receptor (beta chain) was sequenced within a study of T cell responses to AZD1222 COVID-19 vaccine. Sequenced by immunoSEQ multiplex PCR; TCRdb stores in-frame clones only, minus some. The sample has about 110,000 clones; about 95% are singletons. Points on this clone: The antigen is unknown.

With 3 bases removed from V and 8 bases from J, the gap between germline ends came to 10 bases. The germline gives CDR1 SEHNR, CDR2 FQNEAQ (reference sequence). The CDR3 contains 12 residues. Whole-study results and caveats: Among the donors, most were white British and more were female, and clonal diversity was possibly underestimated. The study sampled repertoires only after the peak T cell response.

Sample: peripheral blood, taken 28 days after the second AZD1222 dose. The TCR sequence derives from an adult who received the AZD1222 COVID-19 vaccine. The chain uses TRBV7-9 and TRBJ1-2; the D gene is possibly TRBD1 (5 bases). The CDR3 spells CASSFVGEGYTF. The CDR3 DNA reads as TGTGCCAGCAGCTTTGTAGGGGAGGGCTACACCTTC.